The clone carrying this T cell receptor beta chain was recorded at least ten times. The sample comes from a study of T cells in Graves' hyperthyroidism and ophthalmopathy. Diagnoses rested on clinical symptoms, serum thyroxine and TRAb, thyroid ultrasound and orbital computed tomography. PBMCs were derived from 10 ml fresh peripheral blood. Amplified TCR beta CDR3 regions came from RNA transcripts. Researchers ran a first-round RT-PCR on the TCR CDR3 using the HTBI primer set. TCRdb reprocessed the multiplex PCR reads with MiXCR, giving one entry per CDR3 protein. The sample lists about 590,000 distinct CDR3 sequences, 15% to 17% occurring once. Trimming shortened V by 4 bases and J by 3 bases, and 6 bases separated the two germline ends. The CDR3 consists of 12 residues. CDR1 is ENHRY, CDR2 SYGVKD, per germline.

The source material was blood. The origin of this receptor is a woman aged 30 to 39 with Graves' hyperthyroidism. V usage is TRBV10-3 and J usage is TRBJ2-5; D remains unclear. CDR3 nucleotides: TGTGCCATCAGTGGGGCCAAAGAGACCCAGTACTTC. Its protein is CAISGAKETQYF.